This entry is about one TCR beta chain. The antigen remains unidentified. The PCR used 60 Vbeta and 13 Jbeta primers. TCRdb's copy holds only in-frame clones and misses some; the assay was immunoSEQ multiplex PCR. The data contain around 150,000 clones, 70% to 80% of them singletons. The sample comes from a study of cytomegalovirus exposure and HLA in healthy donors. About the research overall: As released early, the data held some 85 million unique TCRs from HLA-typed donors. Whole-study results and caveats: The HLA-A and HLA-B alleles of most subjects were reportedly predicted accurately from TCR beta sequences. Some TCR beta chains (164 of them) were listed as cytomegalovirus-associated. In a later analysis, more than 15,000 TCR beta sequences were associated with HLA alleles at 0.05 false discovery rate.

This CDR3 region has 16 residues. The germline gives CDR1 MNHEY, CDR2 SVGAGI. Trimming removed 4 bases from V and 3 bases from J; junction bases left unmatched: 8. The receptor was derived from a human donor in good health. The V call is TRBV6-5, the J call TRBJ1-5, with 8 bases lining up with TRBD1. Sequenced material: PBMCs. CDR3 nucleotides: TGTGCCAGCAGTTCAACCGGGACAGGAATCAATCAGCCCCAGCATTTT. Protein: CASSSTGTGINQPQHF.